This T cell receptor (beta chain) stems from a study of blood T cell repertoires in COVID-19. Looking at the study overall: Acute and convalescent COVID-19 samples came from the United States, Italy and Spain.

V lost 5 bases to trimming and J lost 0 bases, with 14 bases between them. The CDR3 length is 16 residues. CDR1 and CDR2 from the germline V gene are SGHAT and FQNNGV. In the authors' methods: Amplification of reference gene primers provided the estimated nucleated cell counts. The assay was immunoSEQ multiplex PCR, and TCRdb's table has in-frame clones only and misses some. The V and J calls and clone size come from that table; D and trimming were worked out from the DNA. The repertoire includes roughly 150,000 clones, around 87% of them detected once, and about 5.8% sits in the top ten. The material sequenced was peripheral blood. The rearrangement uses TRBV11-2 and TRBJ2-1; D may be TRBD2 (6 bases). The sequence was obtained from a human donor in a cohort sampled during active COVID-19. This CDR3 reads CASSSRGRGSYNEQFF. The CDR3 DNA is TGTGCCAGCAGCAGCAGAGGGCGGGGCTCCTACAATGAGCAGTTCTTC.